A selection of T cell receptor beta chains follows, all from one sample in a study of spatial heterogeneity in lung cancer. A single record per CDR3 protein comes from TCRdb applying MiXCR to the 5' RACE reads. The sample carries some 4,000 distinct CDR3 sequences, approximately 8% recorded once. Sequences were derived from PBMCs, sampled at surgery. These receptor sequences come from a female donor with early-stage non-small cell lung cancer. Each CDR3 is given with its conserved first and last residue. The order of the fields is D gene, J gene, clone size, V gene, CDR3 DNA, CDR3 protein. A D gene is named only where the DNA matches it firmly. Clone size appears in some rows only: once, few, many, or a class for an expanded clone.

.	TRBJ2-2	medium-sized	TRBV7-9	TGTGCCAGCAGCGCATTAGGAGGCACCGGGGAGCTGTTTTTT	CASSALGGTGELFF
.	TRBJ2-7	.	TRBV5-1	TGCGCCAGCAGCTTGCTGAGCCCCGAAAGAGGCGAGCAGTACTTC	CASSLLSPERGEQYF
.	TRBJ2-2	medium-sized	TRBV27	TGTGCCAGCAGTTCGCAGGGTTACACCGGGGAGCTGTTTTTT	CASSSQGYTGELFF
TRBD2	TRBJ2-3	many	TRBV11-2	TGTGCCAGCAGCTTGACTAGCGGGGTTGGCACAGATACGCAGTATTTT	CASSLTSGVGTDTQYF
TRBD1	TRBJ2-7	many	TRBV27	TGTGCCAGCAGTTCAGGGGGAATGAACGAGCAGTACTTC	CASSSGGMNEQYF
TRBD2	TRBJ2-2	medium-sized	TRBV29-1	TGCAGCGTTGAGGTAGCGGGACATCTTACCGGGGAGCTGTTTTTT	CSVEVAGHLTGELFF
TRBD1	TRBJ1-2	many	TRBV7-2	TGTGCCAGCAGCTCACAGGGGGTTGGCTACACCTTC	CASSSQGVGYTF
.	TRBJ2-7	many	TRBV7-2	TGTGCCAGCAGCTTATACCCACCAGGCACAAAGGGGGTTGCGCAGTACTTC	CASSLYPPGTKGVAQYF
.	TRBJ1-1	medium-sized	TRBV5-5	TGTGCCAGCAGCCCCGGCGCACGGAACACTGAAGCTTTCTTT	CASSPGARNTEAFF
.	TRBJ2-3	few	TRBV4-3	TGCGCCAGCAGCCAAGGGTTGTCAGAAGATACGCAGTATTTT	CASSQGLSEDTQYF
.	TRBJ2-2	.	TRBV12-3/TRBV12-4	TGTGCCAGCAGTTTAGGGGGCCGGGGAACTGGGAACACCGGGGAGCTGTTTTTT	CASSLGGRGTGNTGELFF
.	TRBJ2-5	.	TRBV4-3	TGCGCCAGCAGCCAAGTAGCGATGGAGACCCAGTACTTC	CASSQVAMETQYF
TRBD2	TRBJ2-1	many	TRBV12-3/TRBV12-4	TGTGCCAGCAGTTTAACGGGGGGAGACAATGAGCAGTTCTTC	CASSLTGGDNEQFF
TRBD1	TRBJ2-1	many	TRBV29-1	TGCAGCGGGGAGGACAGGGGTCGAAGCTCCTACAATGAGCAGTTCTTC	CSGEDRGRSSYNEQFF
TRBD2	TRBJ2-5	many	TRBV2	TGTGCCAGCAGCCTGACTAGCGGGGGGATGTACCAAGAGACCCAGTACTTC	CASSLTSGGMYQETQYF
TRBD2	TRBJ2-1	many	TRBV11-2	TGTGCCAGCAGCTTAGGAGTCGGGGGGGCAGGTGAGCAGTTCTTC	CASSLGVGGAGEQFF
.	TRBJ2-1	medium-sized	TRBV3-1	TGTGCCAGCAGTTGGACCCGGACTGAGCAGTTCTTC	CASSWTRTEQFF
.	TRBJ1-4	many	TRBV9	TGTGCCAGCAGCGTAGGTGTGGATTATGAAAAACTGTTTTTT	CASSVGVDYEKLFF
.	TRBJ2-2	many	TRBV11-2	TGTGCCAGCAGCTTTCTTAGGGACACCGGGGAGCTGTTTTTT	CASSFLRDTGELFF
.	TRBJ2-2	medium-sized	TRBV9	TGTGCCAGCAGCGTAGTAGTTAACACCGGGGAGCTGTTTTTT	CASSVVVNTGELFF
TRBD2	TRBJ2-1	.	TRBV29-1	TGCAGCGTTGTGGGACTAGCGGCCTCCTACAATGAGCAGTTCTTC	CSVVGLAASYNEQFF
.	TRBJ2-2	many	TRBV5-5	TGTGCCAGCCGCCTGCTCTCGACTGGTGGGGAGCTGTTTTTT	CASRLLSTGGELFF
.	TRBJ1-6	medium-sized	TRBV27	TGTGCCAGCAGTTTCTCAGTTTCTAAAGCGCGATCGGATTCACCCCTCCACTTT	CASSFSVSKARSDSPLHF
TRBD2	TRBJ2-1	many	TRBV15	TGTGCCACCAGCACCGGGACTAGCGGGGGGGTCAATGAGCAGTTCTTC	CATSTGTSGGVNEQFF
TRBD2	TRBJ2-1	few	TRBV2	TGTGCCAGCAGTAACCCTAGCGGGGGCTATGAGCAGTTCTTC	CASSNPSGGYEQFF
.	TRBJ2-5	few	TRBV29-1	TGCAGCGTTGTTCGCCAGGGGAGGCAAGAGACCCAGTACTTC	CSVVRQGRQETQYF
.	TRBJ1-1	many	TRBV20-1	TGCAGTGCTAGGGGAAGGATGGTGGTGGCTGAAGCTTTCTTT	CSARGRMVVAEAFF
.	TRBJ2-2	.	TRBV3-1	TGTGCCAGCAGCTTACAGGGGAACACCGGGGAGCTGTTTTTT	CASSLQGNTGELFF
.	TRBJ1-2	many	TRBV4-3	TGCGCCAGCAGCCAAGGGTCCGCAGGAGCTAACTATGGCTACACCTTC	CASSQGSAGANYGYTF
.	TRBJ2-5	medium-sized	TRBV15	TGTGCCACGAGTAGAGCCGTTCAAGAGACCCAGTACTTC	CATSRAVQETQYF
TRBD2	TRBJ2-5	many	TRBV29-1	TGCAGCGTTGTGGCGGGGGGAGAGACCCAGTACTTC	CSVVAGGETQYF
.	TRBJ2-2	many	TRBV15	TGTGCCACCAGCAGAAAGAGGGAAGTCGCCGGGGAGCTGTTTTTT	CATSRKREVAGELFF
.	TRBJ1-1	many	TRBV7-9	TGTGCCAGCAGCTCCCGATTGGGTCCCGACTCTGAAGCTTTCTTT	CASSSRLGPDSEAFF
.	TRBJ2-3	medium-sized	TRBV12-3/TRBV12-4	TGTGCCAGCAGTCTCACAGATACGCAGTATTTT	CASSLTDTQYF
TRBD1	TRBJ1-1	many	TRBV7-3	TGTGCCAGCAGCTCCTCCGGGACAGGGATTGAAGCTTTCTTT	CASSSSGTGIEAFF
.	TRBJ1-2	.	TRBV7-6	TGTGCCAGCAGCTTAGTTGGTGGCTATGGCTACACCTTC	CASSLVGGYGYTF
.	TRBJ1-4	medium-sized	TRBV5-1	TGCGCCAGCAGCCCCCAAGACCCCATCGGTGAAAAACTGTTTTTT	CASSPQDPIGEKLFF
.	TRBJ2-3	large	TRBV12-3/TRBV12-4	TGTGCCAGCATCCCGGGCCCACCTCTCACAGATACGCAGTATTTT	CASIPGPPLTDTQYF
.	TRBJ2-1	many	TRBV12-3/TRBV12-4	TGTGCCAGCAGTTTTAGTGTGAATGAGCAGTTCTTC	CASSFSVNEQFF
.	TRBJ2-7	many	TRBV7-6	TGTGCCAGCAGCTCCGCCGGGACTGGCGGTTCCTACGAGCAGTACTTC	CASSSAGTGGSYEQYF